The 26 T cell receptor beta chains below all came from one sample that was sequenced in a study of blood T cell repertoires in COVID-19. Sequencing used immunoSEQ multiplex PCR; TCRdb keeps in-frame clones, though not all of them. The sample shows more than 60,000 clones, 91% of them seen only once. The sequenced material came from peripheral blood. The receptor set was obtained from a human donor in a cohort sampled during active COVID-19.

V usage is TRBV11-1 and J usage is TRBJ2-3; a possible D gene is TRBD2 (5 bases). The CDR3 contains 14 residues. V was pared by 8 bases and J by 5 bases, with 17 bases between. Germline V gene sequence: CDR1 SGHAT, CDR2 FQDESV (reference sequence). The CDR3 sequence: CASAPGYTRDTQYF. DNA of the CDR3: TGTGCCAGCGCTCCCGGTTACACTAGAGATACGCAGTATTTT.

V gene TRBV18 combines with J gene TRBJ2-2; no definite D call. V lost 0 bases and J 7 bases, leaving 12 bases between the germline ends. CDR3 length: 15 residues. Germline V lookup: CDR1 KGHSH, CDR2 LQKENI. The DNA for the CDR3 is TGTGCCAGCTCACCACCGTCGACTCCGGGCGGGGAGCTGTTTTTT. Protein sequence: CASSPPSTPGGELFF.

Here the CDR3 reads CSAGPEAFF. The CDR3 nucleotides are TGCAGTGCTGGGCCTGAAGCTTTCTTT. The genes are TRBV20-1 and TRBJ1-1; D is unresolved. V gave up 5 bases and J gave up 6 bases, with 4 bases separating them. This CDR3 spans 9 amino acids. Germline CDR1 DFQATT, CDR2 SNEGSKA (reference sequence).

The gene calls are TRBV5-4 and TRBJ2-3, with 9 bases lining up with TRBD1. Trimming took 2 bases from V and 1 from J; bases not matched to a gene: 2. Looked up from germline, CDR1 is SGHNT and CDR2 is YYREEE (reference sequence). CDR3 size: 15 residues. The CDR3 sequence: CASSFGTGRTDTQYF. As DNA, the CDR3 is TGTGCCAGCAGCTTTGGGACAGGGCGCACAGATACGCAGTATTTT.

This sequence joins TRBV19 and TRBJ1-6, with 8 positions matching TRBD1. The V segment lost 4 bases and the J segment 10 bases; nucleotides outside the gene matches: 12. The V gene's germline CDR1 is LNHDA and CDR2 SQIVND (reference sequence). The CDR3 contains 16 residues. This chain's CDR3 is CASSTIPGGEGSPLHF. CDR3 bases: TGTGCCAGTAGTACCATCCCAGGGGGCGAAGGCTCACCCCTCCACTTT.

The V and J genes are TRBV4-3 and TRBJ2-2, with D perhaps matching TRBD2 (7 bases). Trimming pared 5 bases from V and 6 bases from J, leaving 19 bases between. The CDR3 covers 16 residues. Germline CDR1 is LGHNA and CDR2 is YSLEER. In DNA, the CDR3 is TGCGCCAGCAGCAGCTCCGGGGGGCTCGGCGCCGGGGAGCTGTTTTTT. This encodes CASSSSGGLGAGELFF.

The gene calls are TRBV6-2 or TRBV6-3 and TRBJ1-5, with 8 bases that match TRBD1. The CDR3 runs to 13 residues. Germline lookup yields CDR1 MNHEY and CDR2 SVGEGT. J was trimmed by 7 bases and V by 6 bases; bases with no gene match: 5. The CDR3 protein is CASSPTGEQPQHF. In DNA, the CDR3 is TGTGCCAGCAGCCCGACAGGGGAGCAGCCCCAGCATTTT.

The rearrangement joins TRBV7-9 to TRBJ1-2; 7 bases fit TRBD1. The CDR3 is made up of 12 amino acids. Germline V gene sequence: CDR1 SEHNR, CDR2 FQNEAQ (reference sequence). Unmatched junction bases numbered 5, after V lost 5 bases and J lost 8 bases. The CDR3 DNA reads TGTGCCAGCAGCCCGCAGGGGGACGGCTACACCTTC. Its translation: CASSPQGDGYTF. The whole variable domain, filled in from reference TRBV7-9 and TRBJ1-2, reads DTGVSQNPRHKITKRGQNVTFRCDPISEHNRLYWYRQTLGQGPEFLTYFQNEAQLEKSRLLSDRFSAERPKGSFSTLEIQRTEQGDSAMYLCASSPQGDGYTFGSGTRLTVV.

The chain uses TRBV12-3 or TRBV12-4 and TRBJ2-3; D not resolved. The CDR3 loop spans 12 amino acids. V was clipped by 6 bases and J by 0 bases, with 4 bases between them. In nucleotides, the CDR3 is TGTGCCAGCAGGACTAGCACAGATACGCAGTATTTT. Translating it yields CASRTSTDTQYF.

The V and J genes are TRBV9 and TRBJ2-2; 12 bases are a match to TRBD2. Germline trimming cut 1 base from V and 3 bases from J; bases unmatched to any gene: 1. The CDR3 totals 16 residues. Germline assignment: CDR1 SGDLS and CDR2 YYNGEE. The CDR3 bases are TGTGCCAGCAGCGTAAGACTAGCGGGGGACACCGGGGAGCTGTTTTTT. Translated, it gives CASSVRLAGDTGELFF.

The V call is TRBV21-1, the J call TRBJ1-4; the DNA was not used to check the table's D call, TRBD1. TRBV21-1 is an annotated pseudogene. This CDR3 has 15 amino acids. CDR3 residues: CASSPGGSANEKLFF. The CDR3 DNA follows: TGTGCCAGCAGCCCAGGGGGGTCGGCTAATGAAAAACTGTTTTTT.

The rearrangement joins TRBV18 to TRBJ2-1, with 11 bases fitting TRBD2. This CDR3 is 17 amino acids long. Trimming took 3 bases from V and 0 from J; bases not matched to a gene: 4. Germline CDR1 is KGHSH and CDR2 is LQKENI. The CDR3 DNA sequence: TGTGCCAGCTCACCCGGACTAGCGGGTAGCTCCTACAATGAGCAGTTCTTC. This gives the protein CASSPGLAGSSYNEQFF.

In its sample, this clone was seen a few times. The rearrangement links TRBV6-2 or TRBV6-3 to TRBJ1-5, with 8 bases that match TRBD1. CDR1 MNHEY and CDR2 SVGEGT come from the germline V gene. V was pared by 2 bases and J by 0 bases, with 6 bases of the junction left unmatched. The length of the CDR3 is 17 residues. The DNA of the CDR3 is TGTGCCAGCAGTTACCAAGGACAGGGTTATAGCAATCAGCCCCAGCATTTT. Amino acid sequence: CASSYQGQGYSNQPQHF.

The chain joins TRBV7-3 to TRBJ1-4; D is ambiguous. The CDR3 loop spans 14 amino acids. Between the trimmed V and J ends, which lost 5 bases and 8 bases, there was a span of 15 bases. The V gene's germline CDR1 is SGHTA and CDR2 FQGTGA. The CDR3 coding sequence is TGTGCCAGCAGCCAGAGGGCAGCTACCGAAAAACTGTTTTTT. This translates into CASSQRAATEKLFF.

The chain is built from TRBV10-3 and TRBJ1-3, with D uncertain. CDR1 is ENHRY and CDR2 is SYGVKD in the germline V gene. The CDR3 is made up of 15 amino acids. V was shortened by 5 bases and J by 0 bases, with 11 bases between the two germline ends. The CDR3 DNA is TGTGCCATCAGTAAGGACGGGAACTCTGGAAACACCATATATTTT. Translated, it gives CAISKDGNSGNTIYF.

The rearrangement joins TRBV9 to TRBJ2-7; TRBD2 matches 12 bases. CDR3 length equals 15 residues. The ends lost 2 bases at V and 7 bases at J; junction bases unmatched: 7. Germline CDR1 and CDR2: SGDLS and YYNGEE. The chain's CDR3 is CASSVGLAGRGEQYF. The CDR3 coding sequence is TGTGCCAGCAGCGTGGGACTAGCGGGTCGAGGGGAGCAGTACTTC.

CDR3 sequence reads: CASSGLGAGDTQYF. CDR3 nucleotide sequence: TGCGCCAGCAGCGGGTTGGGGGCGGGAGATACGCAGTATTTT. V and J are TRBV5-1 and TRBJ2-3; D is perhaps TRBD1 (6 bases). The CDR3 totals 14 residues. V lost 4 bases and J lost 5, with 14 bases in between. CDR1 and CDR2 from the germline V gene are SGHRS and YFSETQ.

The rearrangement joins TRBV20-1 to TRBJ1-1, with D hard to call. Trimming cost V 3 bases and J 6 bases, with 20 bases left between them. CDR3 size: 15 residues. Per germline, CDR1 DFQATT and CDR2 SNEGSKA (reference sequence). The CDR3 DNA sequence: TGCAGTGCTAGTACCGTCGAAAGCGGCGGTTCTGAAGCTTTCTTT. Its translation is CSASTVESGGSEAFF.

The rearrangement links TRBV4-2 to TRBJ1-2; D unclear. The CDR3 contains 13 residues. Trimming cost V 5 bases and J 3 bases, with 10 bases left between them. Germline V gene sequence: CDR1 LGHNA, CDR2 YNFKEQ. DNA of the CDR3: TGTGCCAGCAGCACTATGGATGACTATGGCTACACCTTC. Translating it yields CASSTMDDYGYTF.

The CDR3 sequence is CASSLAIRGAGEKLFF. The CDR3, as DNA: TGTGCCAGCAGCTTAGCGATCCGGGGGGCTGGTGAAAAACTGTTTTTT. This rearrangement joins TRBV7-8 to TRBJ1-4, with TRBD1 as a possible D gene (6 bases). The CDR3 runs 16 residues. Between the trimmed V and J ends, which lost 0 bases and 7 bases, there was a span of 15 bases. CDR1 and CDR2 (germline): SGHVS, FQNEAQ. The variable domain in full, completed from reference TRBV7-8 and TRBJ1-4, reads GAGVSQSPRYKVAKRGQDVALRCDPISGHVSLFWYQQALGQGPEFLTYFQNEAQLDKSGLPSDRFFAERPEGSVSTLKIQRTQQEDSAVYLCASSLAIRGAGEKLFFGSGTQLSVL.

This chain joins TRBV5-1 and TRBJ2-1; 9 nucleotides agree with TRBD1. Germline-derived CDR1 and CDR2 are SGHRS and YFSETQ. The J segment lost 4 bases and the V segment lost 5 bases, leaving 7 bases of the junction unmatched. This CDR3 has 15 residues. The CDR3 DNA reads TGCGCCAGCAGTATCCCCGGGACAGGGTACAATGAGCAGTTCTTC. This encodes CASSIPGTGYNEQFF.

The CDR3 reads CASRGLAGYNEQFF. CDR3 in DNA: TGTGCCAGCAGGGGACTAGCGGGGTACAATGAGCAGTTCTTC. The chain has TRBV2 and TRBJ2-1, with 13 bases lining up with TRBD2. The germline V gene encodes CDR1 SNHLY and CDR2 FYNNEI. J gave up 4 bases and V 6 bases, and 0 bases lay outside the gene matches. The CDR3 length is 14 residues.

The chain links TRBV29-1 to TRBJ1-1; TRBD1 is a possible D gene (5 bases). V was shortened by 7 bases and J by 4 bases, with 16 bases between the two germline ends. Germline values: CDR1 SQVTM, CDR2 ANQGSEA. The CDR3 consists of 13 residues. CDR3 coding DNA: TGCAGCGAGAGGCAGGGTGGTGTCACTGAAGCTTTCTTT. Protein: CSERQGGVTEAFF.

This chain links TRBV10-3 with TRBJ1-6; perhaps TRBD1 as D (5 bases). The CDR3 loop spans 16 amino acids. The germline V gene has CDR1 ENHRY and CDR2 SYGVKD. Trimming removed 3 bases at V and 9 bases at J, with 18 bases between. DNA for the CDR3: TGTGCCATCAGTGACGGCCTCCTCAGGGCAGGTTCACCCCTCCACTTT. This sequence encodes CAISDGLLRAGSPLHF.

This chain uses TRBV6-6 with TRBJ2-1; 7 nucleotides match TRBD1. The CDR3 has 14 amino acids. Germline CDR1 is MNHNY and CDR2 is SVGAGI (reference sequence). Losses at the gene ends were 4 bases for V and 2 bases for J; bases not matched to a gene: 2. The CDR3 nucleotides are TGTGCCAGCAGTTCAGACAGGGCCTACAATGAGCAGTTCTTC. This sequence encodes CASSSDRAYNEQFF.

The chain carries TRBV23-1 and TRBJ1-2; D unresolved. TRBV23-1 is known as an ORF, though its function is uncertain. CDR3 size: 15 residues. V was clipped by 4 bases and J by 10 bases, with 22 bases between them. CDR3 sequence: CASSPYLGKRRNYTF. CDR3 nucleotide sequence: TGCGCCAGCAGTCCATACCTGGGCAAACGAAGAAACTACACCTTC.